This is a list of T cell receptor beta chains from one sample in a study of blood T cells in healthy people across ages. TCRdb reprocessed the 5' RACE reads via MiXCR and lists one record per CDR3 protein. The sample lists fewer than 2 million distinct CDR3 sequences; approximately 40% were seen once. The sequenced sample consisted of blood. The receptors stem from a human donor in good health. CDR3s include the opening cysteine and the closing phenylalanine or tryptophan. D genes are given only for firm matches. Clone size appears in some rows only: once, few, many, or a class for an expanded clone.

D gene	clone size	V gene	J gene	CDR3 DNA	CDR3 protein
TRBD1	.	TRBV20-1	TRBJ1-1	TGCAGTGCCAGCATTCCCGGACAGGGGGTGTACACTGAAGCTTTCTTT	CSASIPGQGVYTEAFF
.	few	TRBV7-9	TRBJ1-6	TGTGCCAGCAGCTTAAGGGGTTATGAACCCCTCCACTTT	CASSLRGYEPLHF
TRBD1	.	TRBV2	TRBJ1-1	TGTGCCAGCAGCGGACAGGGGAAGGGCACTGAAGCTTTCTTT	CASSGQGKGTEAFF
.	.	TRBV7-2	TRBJ1-1	TGTGCCAGCAGCTTACATAGGAGGGAATCTGAAGCTTTCTTT	CASSLHRRESEAFF
TRBD1	.	TRBV5-8	TRBJ2-1	TGTGCCAGCAGCCGAGGGCGGGACAGGGTTTCCAATGAGCAGTTCTTC	CASSRGRDRVSNEQFF
TRBD1	few	TRBV7-2	TRBJ2-2	TGTGCCAGCAGCTTAGTGGGGACAGGGTCGAACACCGGGGAGCTGTTTTTT	CASSLVGTGSNTGELFF
.	few	TRBV7-2	TRBJ2-5	TGTGCCAGCAGCTTACTGTGGGCTGGTCAAGAGACCCAGTACTTC	CASSLLWAGQETQYF
TRBD1	few	TRBV5-1	TRBJ2-7	TGCGCCAGCAGGGGACAGGGTTCCCACGAGCAGTACTTC	CASRGQGSHEQYF
.	.	TRBV2	TRBJ2-7	TGTGCCAGCAGTGAAGCCCCCGGGCCTTACTACGAGCAGTACTTC	CASSEAPGPYYEQYF
.	few	TRBV20-1	TRBJ2-7	TGCAGTGCTAGAAGGGTTCCTGCCGACAGGAGGCCCTACGAGCAGTACTTC	CSARRVPADRRPYEQYF
.	.	TRBV7-2	TRBJ2-1	TGTGCCAGCAGCTTATCCCCCCTCTACAATGAGCAGTTCTTC	CASSLSPLYNEQFF
.	once	TRBV9	TRBJ2-1	TGTGCCAGCAGGGGAGAGGAGGTTGGTGAGCAGTTCTTC	CASRGEEVGEQFF
.	.	TRBV29-1	TRBJ1-2	TGTAGCGGCGAGTCAGGGGACTATGGCTACACCTTC	CSGESGDYGYTF
TRBD2	few	TRBV7-2	TRBJ2-7	TGTGCCAGCAGCTTAGGACTAGCGGGGGGTCAGTACTTC	CASSLGLAGGQYF
.	many	TRBV28	TRBJ1-2	TGTGCCAGCAGTTTACTGTCAGACTATGGCTACACCTTC	CASSLLSDYGYTF
.	.	TRBV4-1	TRBJ2-7	TGCGCCAGCAGCCAAGATCTGGTTCGCCTCTACGAGCAGTACTTC	CASSQDLVRLYEQYF
.	few	TRBV25-1	TRBJ2-7	TGTGCCAGCAGTGAATATGGACAGTCCTACGAGCAGTACTTC	CASSEYGQSYEQYF
TRBD2	.	TRBV3-1	TRBJ2-3	TGTGCCAGCAGCCAAGATCGGGGACTAGCGGGGGCCTTTTCCGGAGATACGCAGTATTTT	CASSQDRGLAGAFSGDTQYF
TRBD1	.	TRBV9	TRBJ2-6	TGTGCCAGCAGCAAAGGGACAGGGGGCTCTGGGGCCAACGTCCTGACTTTC	CASSKGTGGSGANVLTF
TRBD1	many	TRBV6-2/TRBV6-3	TRBJ2-7	TGCGCCAGCCGGGACAGGGACTACGAGCAGTACTTC	CASRDRDYEQYF
.	.	TRBV7-9	TRBJ1-4	TGTGCCAGCAGCTCCGGACGGAATAATGAAAAACTGTTTTTT	CASSSGRNNEKLFF
.	.	TRBV20-1	TRBJ2-7	TGCAGTGCTAGATTGGCGGGGCGATGGGAGCAGTACTTC	CSARLAGRWEQYF
.	.	TRBV10-3	TRBJ1-5	TGTGCCATCAGCCCTGGGAGCAATCAGCCCCAGCATTTT	CAISPGSNQPQHF
.	.	TRBV7-9	TRBJ2-5	TGTGCCAGCAGCGCGCGGTTGGGAGAGACCCAGTACTTC	CASSARLGETQYF
TRBD2	few	TRBV12-3/TRBV12-4	TRBJ2-3	TGTGCCAGCAGTTTCAGCACTAGCGTCAGCACAGATACGCAGTATTTT	CASSFSTSVSTDTQYF
TRBD1	.	TRBV4-1	TRBJ1-2	TGCGCCAGCAACCGACTACCCGGATGGGGGGACAGCCCCTTTAGCTACACCTTC	CASNRLPGWGDSPFSYTF
TRBD1	few	TRBV5-1	TRBJ1-5	TGCGCCAACCCGGACAGGGGTTGGGTTCAGCCCCAGCATTTT	CANPDRGWVQPQHF
.	few	TRBV29-1	TRBJ2-5	TGCAGCGTTGGCCCCGAAAAAGGACTCTTCGCGGCCCAGTACTTC	CSVGPEKGLFAAQYF
.	few	TRBV4-1	TRBJ2-3	TGCGCCAGCAGTCTTACAGGTTGGACAGATACGCAGTATTTT	CASSLTGWTDTQYF
TRBD1	.	TRBV12-3/TRBV12-4	TRBJ2-7	TGTGCCAACAGCCGGACAGGGGTAATTAGCGGCGAGCAGTACTTC	CANSRTGVISGEQYF
TRBD2	.	TRBV29-1	TRBJ2-1	TGCAGCGTTGAACTCTACTTGAGGACTAGCGGAGGTTACAATGGGCAGTTCTTC	CSVELYLRTSGGYNGQFF
TRBD1	.	TRBV20-1	TRBJ2-7	TGCAGTGCAGAAGGACAGGGCCGCGAGCAGTACTTC	CSAEGQGREQYF
.	few	TRBV20-1	TRBJ1-5	TGCAGTGCCAAGGCACAGGGCGGAAGGCCCCAGCATTTT	CSAKAQGGRPQHF
.	few	TRBV29-1	TRBJ1-2	TGCAGCGTTGAAGTGGGGCCGCTCTATAGCTACACCTTC	CSVEVGPLYSYTF
.	.	TRBV4-1	TRBJ1-2	TGCGCCAGCAGCCAAGATGCGAGGGCGGGAGGCTACACCTTC	CASSQDARAGGYTF
TRBD1	many	TRBV5-1	TRBJ1-2	TGCGCCAGCAGCTTGACAGGGGGAGCTAACTATGGCTACACCTTC	CASSLTGGANYGYTF
.	.	TRBV6-2/TRBV6-3	TRBJ2-7	TGTGCCAGCAGTCGACAGCCCCTCTCCTACGAGCAGTACTTC	CASSRQPLSYEQYF
.	few	TRBV10-3	TRBJ1-3	TGTGCCATCTCCTCGGACAGCTCTGGAAACACCATATATTTT	CAISSDSSGNTIYF
TRBD1	.	TRBV29-1	TRBJ1-4	TGCAGCGTGGAAGTACAGGGGACCCTAAATGAAAAACTGTTTTTT	CSVEVQGTLNEKLFF
.	.	TRBV20-1	TRBJ1-1	TGCAGTGCTAGAGAGGGCAGGGGCGCTGAAGCTTTCTTT	CSAREGRGAEAFF